This TCR beta chain is drawn from a study of a mutant IDH1 vaccine in newly diagnosed glioma. V lost 0 bases and J lost 0, with 14 bases in between. CDR3 length: 17 amino acids. The V gene's germline CDR1 is LNHNV and CDR2 YYDKDF (reference sequence). The assay was immunoSEQ multiplex PCR, and TCRdb's table has in-frame clones only and misses some. Here the sample spans roughly 86,000 clones, about 90% being singletons. Time point reported: week 47, end of study. Each vaccine dose was 300 ug of mutant IDH1 20-mer peptide, with topical imiquimod. In the case of this clone: Its antigen is undetermined.

The source material was PBMCs, sampled from a glioma patient whose treatment included an IDH1 peptide vaccine. The chain joins TRBV15 to TRBJ1-2, with D possibly TRBD1 on 5 matching bases. This receptor was taken from a woman aged 45-65 years with glioma. In DNA, the CDR3 is TGTGCCACCAGCAGAGATAGCATTGGGGGTACTAACTATGGCTACACCTTC. It codes for CATSRDSIGGTNYGYTF.